This T cell receptor beta chain was sequenced in a study of molecular identifiers for immune sequencing clone quantification. The V end lost 1 base, the J end lost 0 bases, and 10 bases lay between the germline ends. Germline assignment: CDR1 MGHRA and CDR2 YSYEKL. The CDR3 consists of 15 residues. TCRdb fed the PCR reads into MiXCR, producing one record per CDR3 protein. The sample includes under 600,000 distinct CDR3 sequences, roughly 25% of them seen just once. This clonotype was detected a few times. Sequenced input: naive CD8+ T cells from blood, with Jurkat cell RNA spiked in. Subset defined: FACS-sorted CD8+CD4-CCR7+CD45RA+ naive T cells. The rearrangement links TRBV4-1 to TRBJ2-7; possibly TRBD1 or TRBD2 for D (5 bases each). The origin of this receptor is a human donor in good health. Some libraries in this study had Jurkat cell RNA spiked in. The DNA of the CDR3 is TGCGCCAGCAGCCAAGGGGACGGTAGCTCCTACGAGCAGTACTTC. It translates to CASSQGDGSSYEQYF.